This is a list of T cell receptor beta chains from one sample in a study of shared clonotypes between healthy human individuals. TCRdb keeps only in-frame clones here, not all; method: immunoSEQ multiplex PCR. The table has some 1 million clones, about 75% seen once; the top ten hold 1.4% to 1.5%. Sequencing was performed on memory CD4+ T cells sorted from blood. The receptor set was obtained from a man between 18 and 35 years old in good health. The CDR3 runs from the conserved cysteine through the conserved F or W. A D gene is named only where the DNA matches it firmly. The size field is filled for only some rows; it gives once, few, many or a size class.

D gene	V gene	J gene	clone size	CDR3 DNA	CDR3 protein
NA	TRBV28	TRBJ2-7	NA	TGTGCCAGCAGTTTTAAGTACGAGCAGTACTTC	CASSFKYEQYF
NA	TRBV18	TRBJ1-1	NA	TGTGCCAGCTCACCCTCCTTCGGGAACACTGAAGCTTTCTTT	CASSPSFGNTEAFF
NA	TRBV18	TRBJ1-5	NA	TGTGCCAGCTCACCTACGAGGGATCGGGGCAATCAGCCCCAGCATTTT	CASSPTRDRGNQPQHF
TRBD1	TRBV7-3	TRBJ2-3	NA	TGTGCTAGCAGCCTCCGGGACAGGGGATCTGCAGATACGCAGTATTTT	CASSLRDRGSADTQYF
NA	TRBV14	TRBJ2-7	NA	TGTGCCAGCAGCCAGAGCCGGGCCTCCTACGAGCAGTACTTC	CASSQSRASYEQYF
TRBD1	TRBV30	TRBJ2-7	NA	TGTGCCTGGAGTACACGACAGGGGACAGAGCAGTACTTC	CAWSTRQGTEQYF
TRBD1	TRBV5-5	TRBJ1-3	NA	TGTGCCAGCAGCTGGGGACAGGGGACCACCATATATTTT	CASSWGQGTTIYF
NA	TRBV6-1	TRBJ2-2	NA	TGTGCCCTGGACAGAGCGAACACCGGGGAGCTGTTTTTT	CALDRANTGELFF
NA	TRBV5-4	TRBJ2-2	NA	TGTGCCAGCAGCTTAAGGCCCCCAGGGACGAACACCGGGGAGCTGTTTTTT	CASSLRPPGTNTGELFF
TRBD1	TRBV5-4	TRBJ1-6	NA	TGTGCCAGCAGTGCCGGACAGGCGGATAATTCACCCCTCCACTTT	CASSAGQADNSPLHF
TRBD2	TRBV28	TRBJ2-5	many	TGTGCCAGCAGTTCCTCGGGGGCGGGAGGGAAGGAGACCCAGTACTTC	CASSSSGAGGKETQYF
TRBD2	TRBV5-1	TRBJ2-1	NA	TGCGCCAGCCAAACTAGCGGGAGTATTTACAATGAGCAGTTCTTC	CASQTSGSIYNEQFF
TRBD2	TRBV5-1	TRBJ2-1	NA	TGCGCCAGCAGCTTGGGCGGGACTAGCGGGTCCAATGAGCAGTTCTTC	CASSLGGTSGSNEQFF
NA	TRBV27	TRBJ1-3	NA	TGTGCCAGCTCTACCGGGAGCTCTGGAAACACCATATATTTT	CASSTGSSGNTIYF
TRBD2	TRBV5-7	TRBJ2-3	NA	TGTGCCAGCAGCTTGGGACTAGCGGTCAGCACAGATACGCAGTATTTT	CASSLGLAVSTDTQYF
NA	TRBV4-1	TRBJ2-1	many	TGCGCCAGCAGCCAAGGGTCCATTTCGGCGGGAATCACCTACAATGAGCAGTTCTTC	CASSQGSISAGITYNEQFF
NA	TRBV11-2	TRBJ2-6	NA	TGTGCCAGCAGCTTAGGGATGGGAACTGGGGCCAACGTCCTGACTTTC	CASSLGMGTGANVLTF
NA	TRBV6-1	TRBJ2-2	NA	TGTGCCAGCAGTGCACTTGCGGACACCGGGGAGCTGTTTTTT	CASSALADTGELFF
TRBD2	TRBV27	TRBJ2-1	NA	TGTGCCAGCAGTTTTGGCCTAGCGGCCGAGGGGCAGTTCTTC	CASSFGLAAEGQFF
TRBD2	TRBV27	TRBJ2-1	NA	TGTGCCAGCCTAACTCGGGGTAGCGGGTGGGGCAATGAGCAGTTCTTC	CASLTRGSGWGNEQFF
TRBD1	TRBV5-1	TRBJ1-5	medium-sized	TGCGCCAGCAGCCCTTTGACAGGGGAACAGCCCCAGCATTTT	CASSPLTGEQPQHF
NA	TRBV7-3	TRBJ2-2	NA	TGTGCCAGCAGCTTGGGCAGGCTCACCGGGGAGCTGTTTTTT	CASSLGRLTGELFF
NA	TRBV7-8	TRBJ2-7	NA	TGTGCCAGCAGCAGGACAGTAGATTACGAGCAGTACTTC	CASSRTVDYEQYF
NA	TRBV19	TRBJ1-6	NA	TGTGCCAGTAGTACACAGAGCTCCTATAATTCACCCCTCCACTTT	CASSTQSSYNSPLHF
TRBD2	TRBV5-1	TRBJ2-5	NA	TGCGCCAGCAGCAGGGGGACTAGCGAGTCCCAAGAGACCCAGTACTTC	CASSRGTSESQETQYF
NA	TRBV20-1	TRBJ2-3	few	TGCAGTGCTGAGCTGAAAGATACGCAGTATTTT	CSAELKDTQYF